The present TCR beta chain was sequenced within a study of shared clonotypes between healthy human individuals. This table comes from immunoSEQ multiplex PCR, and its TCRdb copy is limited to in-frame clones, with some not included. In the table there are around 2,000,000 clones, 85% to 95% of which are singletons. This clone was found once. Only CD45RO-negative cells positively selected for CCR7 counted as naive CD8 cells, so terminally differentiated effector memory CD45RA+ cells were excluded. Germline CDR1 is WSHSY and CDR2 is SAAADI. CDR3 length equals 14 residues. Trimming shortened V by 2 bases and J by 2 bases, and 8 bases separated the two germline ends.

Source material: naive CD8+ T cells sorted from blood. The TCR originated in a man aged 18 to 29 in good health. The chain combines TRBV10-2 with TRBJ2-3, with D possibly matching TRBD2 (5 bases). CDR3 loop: CASSEEGDTDTQYF. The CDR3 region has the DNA TGCGCCAGCAGTGAGGAGGGAGACACAGATACGCAGTATTTT.